A single sample is the source of the 31 T cell receptor beta chains below, sequenced in a study of a mutant IDH1 vaccine in newly diagnosed glioma. The protocol was immunoSEQ multiplex PCR, while the TCRdb copy is restricted to in-frame clones and leaves out a portion. The sample consists of 30,000 to 45,000 clones, more than 85% of them appearing once. Time point specified: week 5, during vaccination. A 20-mer mutant IDH1 peptide at 300 ug was injected subcutaneously with topical imiquimod. These receptors are not linked to any known antigen. Sequencing was performed on PBMCs, taken from a glioma patient whose treatment included an IDH1 peptide vaccine. The receptors were sampled from a middle-aged man with glioma.

The chain has TRBV4-2 and TRBJ2-3; weak D call: TRBD1 (6 bases). Germline V gives CDR1 LGHNA, CDR2 YNFKEQ. V lost 7 bases to trimming and J lost 6 bases, with 23 bases between them. The length of the CDR3 is 16 residues. The CDR3 loop reads CASTPKQGPERDTQYF. The CDR3 nucleotides read TGTGCCAGCACCCCGAAACAGGGCCCCGAAAGGGATACGCAGTATTTT.

In the case of this clone: Germline and junction disagree at one end, which may indicate a read error. The chain couples TRBV19 to TRBJ1-6; 7 positions match TRBD1. The CDR3 sequence is 12 residues long. The germline V gene has CDR1 LNHDA and CDR2 SQIVND (reference sequence). CDR3 coding DNA: TGTGCCAGTAGTCTAAAACAGGGGCCTTCCGAATTT. It codes for CASSLKQGPSEF.

The rearrangement joins TRBV19 to TRBJ1-5; D is perhaps TRBD1 (6 bases). From germline, CDR1 is LNHDA and CDR2 SQIVND (reference sequence). The length of the CDR3 is 15 residues. Trimming stripped 3 bases from V and 5 bases from J, with 14 bases between. In DNA form, the CDR3 reads TGTGCCAGTAGTATCGAGCGCAGGGGCGATCAGCCCCAGCATTTT. Translated, it gives CASSIERRGDQPQHF.

Note on this clone: Relative to the germline gene, one junction end is altered; a read error may explain this. The chain links TRBV7-2 to TRBJ2-7; 11 bases match TRBD2. Looked up from germline, CDR1 is SGHTA and CDR2 is FQGNSA. The CDR3 runs 15 residues. CDR3 region: CASSVSGRASHEQYF. For the CDR3, the DNA is TGTGCCAGCAGCGTTAGCGGGAGGGCCTCCCACGAGCAGTACTTC.

This chain uses TRBV18 with TRBJ2-5; no definite D call. The CDR3 runs to 14 residues. V was trimmed by 2 bases and J by 2 bases, leaving 9 bases between them. CDR1 and CDR2 (germline): KGHSH, LQKENI. In nucleotides, the CDR3 is TGTGCCAGCTCACCATTCCCCAGGCAAGAGACCCAGTACTTC. Its protein product is CASSPFPRQETQYF. The full variable domain, in which reference TRBV18 and TRBJ2-5 provide the parts outside the CDR3, is NAGVMQNPRHLVRRRGQEARLRCSPMKGHSHVYWYRQLPEEGLKFMVYLQKENIIDESGMPKERFSAEFPKEGPSILRIQQVVRGDSAAYFCASSPFPRQETQYFGPGTRLLVL.

This chain uses TRBV5-1 with TRBJ2-7, with 8 bases aligning to TRBD2. Per germline, CDR1 SGHRS and CDR2 YFSETQ. This CDR3 is 15 amino acids long. V dropped 2 bases and J dropped 2; count of bases not matched to a gene: 6. CDR3 loop: CASSFVAGSTYEQYF. The CDR3 nucleotides are TGCGCCAGCAGCTTTGTAGCGGGATCAACCTACGAGCAGTACTTC.

CDR3 DNA: TGTGCCAGCAGCCGACACGGGGCGGGAGGTTTGAACATTCAGTACTTC. It specifies CASSRHGAGGLNIQYF. The rearrangement uses TRBV7-2 and TRBJ2-4; 8 bases map to TRBD2. This CDR3 is built from 16 residues. CDR1 SGHTA and CDR2 FQGNSA come from the germline V gene. The V and J ends lost 5 bases and 7 bases, in that order; junction bases with no gene match: 13.

This chain connects TRBV4-1 to TRBJ2-7, with 8 bases matching TRBD2. The CDR3 consists of 17 residues. V shed 0 bases and J 4 bases; nucleotides not matched to a gene: 11. Per germline, CDR1 MGHRA and CDR2 YSYEKL. CDR3 sequence: CASSQDRAAGGKYEQYF. For the CDR3, the DNA is TGCGCCAGCAGCCAAGATAGGGCGGCGGGAGGAAAGTACGAGCAGTACTTC.

This clone was seen once. The chain uses TRBV6-5 and TRBJ2-3; D may be TRBD2 (6 bases). The CDR3 spans 16 residues. Germline values: CDR1 MNHEY, CDR2 SVGAGI. The ends were cut back, 0 bases at V and 3 bases at J, with 13 bases in the middle. For the CDR3, the DNA is TGTGCCAGCAGTTACTCTAGGGCCGGGAGAACAGATACGCAGTATTTT. Its translation is CASSYSRAGRTDTQYF.

The genes are TRBV29-1 and TRBJ1-2; D is possibly TRBD1 (5 bases). V lost 3 bases and J 6 bases, leaving 17 bases between the germline ends. CDR3 size: 14 residues. Germline CDR1 SQVTM, CDR2 ANQGSEA. DNA of the CDR3: TGCAGCGTTGACGGGCAGGGTCGTGATGATGGCTACACCTTC. This gives the protein CSVDGQGRDDGYTF.

The genes are TRBV4-3 and TRBJ2-1; 8 nucleotides line up with TRBD2. The V gene end was trimmed by 4 bases and the J gene end by 9 bases; junction bases not matched to a gene: 8. The germline gives CDR1 LGHNA, CDR2 YSLEER. This CDR3 has 14 residues. In DNA form, the CDR3 reads TGCGCCAGCAGCCCAGTGATCGGGGGGGGTGAGCAGTTCTTC. Amino acid sequence: CASSPVIGGGEQFF.

This chain joins TRBV7-9 and TRBJ2-5, with TRBD2 as a possible D gene (6 bases). V lost 6 bases and J 1 base, leaving 9 bases between the germline ends. The length of the CDR3 is 13 residues. Germline V CDR1 and CDR2: SEHNR, FQNEAQ (reference sequence). The CDR3 reads CASRGGAQETQYF. CDR3 DNA: TGTGCCAGCAGGGGAGGTGCCCAAGAGACCCAGTACTTC.

The chain recombines TRBV5-4 with TRBJ2-5, with a possible D match to TRBD1 (5 bases). V lost 3 bases to trimming and J lost 7 bases, with 16 bases between them. Germline V gives CDR1 SGHNT, CDR2 YYREEE (reference sequence). The CDR3 is 14 amino acids. CDR3 sequence: CASSSAWGTATQYF. In nucleotides, the CDR3 is TGTGCCAGCAGCTCGGCGTGGGGCACAGCGACCCAGTACTTC.

The chain has TRBV15 and TRBJ1-3; tentatively, D is TRBD1 (5 bases). Germline CDR1 LNHNV, CDR2 YYDKDF (reference sequence). The CDR3 length is 13 residues. V was clipped by 9 bases and J by 0 bases, with 9 bases between them. The CDR3 DNA reads as TGTGCCACGAGGACATCCTCTGGAAACACCATATATTTT. This sequence encodes CATRTSSGNTIYF.

The rearrangement links TRBV2 to TRBJ2-3; D is unresolved. Looked up from germline, CDR1 is SNHLY and CDR2 is FYNNEI. The CDR3 has 12 residues. With 2 bases removed from V and 5 bases from J, the gap between germline ends came to 5 bases. CDR3: CASSELGDTQYF. The CDR3 nucleotides are TGTGCCAGCAGTGAATTGGGAGATACGCAGTATTTT.

The CDR3 sequence: CSVVGQGGYEQYF. CDR3 nucleotide sequence: TGCAGCGTTGTGGGACAAGGGGGCTACGAGCAGTACTTC. V gene TRBV29-1 combines with J gene TRBJ2-7, with D perhaps matching TRBD1 (6 bases). CDR1 SQVTM and CDR2 ANQGSEA come from the germline V gene. The CDR3 covers 13 residues. The V end was cut by 4 bases, the J end by 3 bases, with 13 bases between.

The J gene is TRBJ1-5, the V gene TRBV5-6; tentatively, D is TRBD1 (5 bases). V lost 1 base and J 11 bases, leaving 16 bases between the germline ends. Germline-derived CDR1 and CDR2 are SGHDT and YYEEEE. There are 14 residues in the CDR3. CDR3 in DNA: TGTGCCAGCAGCTTGTTTGCAGGGATCGAGGCCCAGCATTTT. Amino acids: CASSLFAGIEAQHF.

The sample holds one count of this clone. This chain connects TRBV28 to TRBJ2-2; the D is unclear. This CDR3 has 16 residues. V was cut by 3 bases and J by 4 bases, with 15 bases left in between. Per germline, CDR1 MDHEN and CDR2 SYDVKM. For the CDR3, the DNA is TGTGCCAGCAGTTTGTCCTCGCCTCTAGGCACCGGGGAGCTGTTTTTT. Amino acid sequence: CASSLSSPLGTGELFF.

This clone has only a few counts. CDR3 sequence: CASSPRQTRNGELFF. CDR3 bases: TGTGCCAGCAGCCCTAGACAGACCCGCAACGGGGAGCTGTTTTTT. V usage is TRBV9 and J usage is TRBJ2-2, with D tentatively TRBD1 (5 bases). Germline lookup yields CDR1 SGDLS and CDR2 YYNGEE. CDR3 length equals 15 residues. V shed 4 bases and J shed 7 bases, with 17 bases lying between them. Drawing the rest from reference TRBV9 and TRBJ2-2, the complete variable domain is DSGVTQTPKHLITATGQRVTLRCSPRSGDLSVYWYQQSLDQGLQFLIQYYNGEERAKGNILERFSAQQFPDLHSELNLSSLELGDSALYFCASSPRQTRNGELFFGEGSRLTVL.

This chain joins TRBV9 and TRBJ1-3, with D hard to call. The germline V gene has CDR1 SGDLS and CDR2 YYNGEE. Trimming shortened V by 0 bases and J by 2 bases, and 3 bases separated the two germline ends. CDR3 length: 13 residues. CDR3 sequence: CASSVDAGNTIYF. The CDR3, as DNA: TGTGCCAGCAGCGTAGACGCTGGAAACACCATATATTTT.

This sequence joins TRBV5-1 and TRBJ2-7, with 7 bases matching TRBD2. CDR1 and CDR2 from the germline V gene are SGHRS and YFSETQ. The CDR3 totals 14 residues. With V trimmed by 0 bases and J by 6 bases, 6 bases remained unmatched. CDR3 coding DNA: TGCGCCAGCAGCTTGGAAGGGACTATCCTCGAGCAGTACTTC. Protein: CASSLEGTILEQYF.

This chain joins TRBV6-6 and TRBJ2-1; possible D gene TRBD1, 5 bases. V lost 5 bases and J lost 10, with 12 bases in between. Germline assignment: CDR1 MNHNY and CDR2 SVGAGI (reference sequence). CDR3 size: 12 residues. The CDR3 coding sequence is TGTGCCAGCAGTCCCACAAACAGGGAGCAGTTCTTC. This translates into CASSPTNREQFF.

The CDR3 coding sequence is TGTGCCAGCAGCGAAATAGCGGGAGGAATCAATGAGCAGTTCTTC. It is translated as CASSEIAGGINEQFF. The gene calls are TRBV9 and TRBJ2-1; TRBD2 agrees at 10 bases. V was clipped by 3 bases and J by 6 bases; unmatched bases: 6. The CDR3 totals 15 residues. CDR1 SGDLS and CDR2 YYNGEE come from the germline V gene.

The chain joins TRBV6-5 to TRBJ1-2, with D perhaps TRBD1 (5 bases). Germline assignment: CDR1 MNHEY and CDR2 SVGAGI. V gave up 6 bases and J gave up 4 bases, with 15 bases separating them. CDR3 length: 14 residues. CDR3 amino acids: CASRSRGTRYGYTF. CDR3 DNA: TGTGCCAGCAGGTCACGAGGGACCCGCTATGGCTACACCTTC.

The chain couples TRBV7-9 to TRBJ2-5; D is uncertain. The germline V gene encodes CDR1 SEHNR and CDR2 FQNEAQ (reference sequence). CDR3 length: 14 residues. V lost 5 bases and J 1 base, leaving 11 bases between the germline ends. The CDR3 loop reads CASSPPPAQETQYF. The CDR3 bases are TGTGCCAGCAGCCCACCCCCCGCCCAAGAGACCCAGTACTTC. Full variable domain (rest looked up from reference TRBV7-9 and TRBJ2-5): DTGVSQNPRHKITKRGQNVTFRCDPISEHNRLYWYRQTLGQGPEFLTYFQNEAQLEKSRLLSDRFSAERPKGSFSTLEIQRTEQGDSAMYLCASSPPPAQETQYFGPGTRLLVL.

V and J are TRBV7-8 and TRBJ1-6, with unresolved D. Trimming left V 5 bases short and J 11 bases short, with 13 bases between. The CDR3 covers 13 residues. Germline CDR1 reads SGHVS; CDR2 reads FQNEAQ. In DNA form, the CDR3 reads TGTGCCAGCAGCACCTTACACGAGACACCCCTCCACTTT. This translates into CASSTLHETPLHF.

This chain links TRBV7-6 with TRBJ1-4; no clear D. Trimming removed 5 bases from V and 7 bases from J, with 17 bases in between. Germline CDR1 and CDR2: SGHVS and FNYEAQ. This CDR3 has 15 amino acids. As DNA, the CDR3 is TGTGCCAGCAGCCCCGATCTGGGCAAAGGTGAAAAACTGTTTTTT. Its protein product is CASSPDLGKGEKLFF.

In its sample, this clone was seen once. V and J are TRBV11-3 and TRBJ1-1; D uncertain. Trimming took 5 bases from V and 2 from J, leaving 12 bases between them. The CDR3 is 14 residues long. Germline V gene data show CDR1 as SGHNT and CDR2 as YENEEA. DNA for the CDR3: TGTGCCAGCAGCCTGGGAGTAACCAACACTGAAGCTTTCTTT. Translated, it gives CASSLGVTNTEAFF.

The chain recombines TRBV9 with TRBJ2-3; possible D gene TRBD1, 6 bases. Trimming stripped 3 bases from V and 5 bases from J, with 19 bases between. Germline V lookup: CDR1 SGDLS, CDR2 YYNGEE. This CDR3 is built from 16 residues. The CDR3 is CASSALGGRLGDTQYF. The CDR3 DNA follows: TGTGCCAGCAGCGCCTTAGGGGGAAGGTTAGGAGATACGCAGTATTTT.

The chain couples TRBV28 to TRBJ2-5, with 8 positions matching TRBD2. Germline CDR1 is MDHEN and CDR2 is SYDVKM. The V gene end was trimmed by 2 bases and the J gene end by 0 bases; junction bases not matched to a gene: 2. The CDR3 sequence is 15 residues long. The CDR3 spells CASSLAGGYQETQYF. DNA of the CDR3: TGTGCCAGCAGTTTAGCGGGAGGTTACCAAGAGACCCAGTACTTC.

This chain joins TRBV6-6 and TRBJ2-2; 8 bases line up with TRBD2. CDR1 is MNHNY and CDR2 is SVGAGI in the germline V gene (reference sequence). The CDR3 is made up of 14 amino acids. V was clipped by 5 bases and J by 3 bases; unmatched bases: 2. The CDR3: CASSPTSDTGELFF. CDR3 nucleotides: TGTGCCAGCAGTCCGACTAGCGACACCGGGGAGCTGTTTTTT.